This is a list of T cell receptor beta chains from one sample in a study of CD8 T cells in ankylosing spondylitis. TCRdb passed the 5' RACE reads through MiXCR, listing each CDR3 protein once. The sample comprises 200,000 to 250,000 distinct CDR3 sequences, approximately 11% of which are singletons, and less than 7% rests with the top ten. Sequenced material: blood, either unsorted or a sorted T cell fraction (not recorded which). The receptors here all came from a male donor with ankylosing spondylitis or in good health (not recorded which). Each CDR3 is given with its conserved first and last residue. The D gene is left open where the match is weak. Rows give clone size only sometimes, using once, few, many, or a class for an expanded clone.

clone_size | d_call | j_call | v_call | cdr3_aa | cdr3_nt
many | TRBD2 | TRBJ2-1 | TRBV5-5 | CASSLERGGYNEQFF | TGTGCCAGCAGCTTGGAGCGGGGGGGGTACAATGAGCAGTTCTTC
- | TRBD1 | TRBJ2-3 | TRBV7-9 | CASSEDRVSTDAQYF | TGTGCCAGCAGCGAGGACAGGGTGTCCACAGATGCGCAGTATTTT
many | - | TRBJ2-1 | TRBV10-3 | CAIRSLVGEQFF | TGTGCCATCCGGTCGCTGGTAGGGGAGCAGTTCTTC
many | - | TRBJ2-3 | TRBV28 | CASSRQGPTDTQYF | TGTGCCAGCAGTCGCCAGGGGCCCACAGATACGCAGTATTTT
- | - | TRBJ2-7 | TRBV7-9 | CASSLGGTNYEQYF | TGTGCCAGCAGCTTAGGTGGGACAAATTACGAGCAGTACTTC
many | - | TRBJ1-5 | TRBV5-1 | CASSFWGGQQPQHF | TGCGCCAGCAGCTTCTGGGGGGGCCAACAGCCCCAGCATTTT
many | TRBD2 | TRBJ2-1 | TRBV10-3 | CAISEMRGAAHEQFF | TGTGCCATCAGTGAGATGCGGGGGGCAGCGCATGAGCAGTTCTTC
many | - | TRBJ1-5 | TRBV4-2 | CASSPTGYSNQPQHF | TGTGCCAGCAGCCCCACAGGGTATAGCAATCAGCCCCAGCATTTT
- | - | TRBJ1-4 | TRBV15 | CATSRGFGNEKLFF | TGTGCCACCAGCAGAGGGTTCGGGAATGAAAAACTGTTTTTT
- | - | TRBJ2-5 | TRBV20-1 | CSAATDRSAGTQYF | TGCAGTGCGGCCACGGACAGATCGGCGGGGACCCAGTACTTC
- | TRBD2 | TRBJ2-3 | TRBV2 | CASSEGLAGAMDTQYF | TGTGCCAGCAGTGAAGGACTAGCGGGGGCAATGGATACGCAGTATTTT
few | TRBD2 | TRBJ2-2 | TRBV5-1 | CASSLVPSGSVSGELFF | TGCGCCAGCAGCTTGGTTCCTAGCGGGAGCGTCTCCGGGGAGCTGTTTTTT
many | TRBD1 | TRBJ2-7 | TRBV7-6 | CASSTRQGTYEQYF | TGTGCCAGCAGCACCCGACAGGGGACCTACGAGCAGTACTTC
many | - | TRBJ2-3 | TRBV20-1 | CSAWDLSSADTQYF | TGCAGTGCTTGGGACCTCTCCTCAGCAGATACGCAGTATTTT
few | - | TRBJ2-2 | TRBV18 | CASSITGSIGELFF | TGTGCCAGCTCAATCACGGGATCAATCGGGGAGCTGTTTTTT
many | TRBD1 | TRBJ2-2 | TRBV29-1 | CSVGPGQGGNTGELFF | TGCAGCGTCGGTCCGGGACAGGGTGGGAACACCGGGGAGCTGTTTTTT
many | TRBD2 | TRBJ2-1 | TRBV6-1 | CASKTRESYNEQFF | TGTGCCAGCAAGACGCGGGAGTCCTACAATGAGCAGTTCTTC
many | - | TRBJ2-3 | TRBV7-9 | CASSYERSTDTQYF | TGTGCCAGCAGCTACGAGAGGAGCACAGATACGCAGTATTTT
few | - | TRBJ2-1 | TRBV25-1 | CASSEFYGGGNEQFF | TGTGCCAGCAGTGAATTTTACGGGGGAGGCAATGAGCAGTTCTTC
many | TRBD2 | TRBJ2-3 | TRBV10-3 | CATNARTSGSTDTQYF | TGTGCCACCAACGCACGGACTAGCGGGAGCACAGATACGCAGTATTTT
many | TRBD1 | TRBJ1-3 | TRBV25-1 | CASSPGQANSGNTIYF | TGTGCCAGCAGTCCGGGACAGGCGAACTCTGGAAACACCATATATTTT
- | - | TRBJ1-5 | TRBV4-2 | CASSQDDSNQPQHF | TGTGCCAGCAGCCAAGATGATAGCAATCAGCCCCAGCATTTT
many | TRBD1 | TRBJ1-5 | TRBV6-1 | CASSMGQGSNQPQHF | TGTGCCAGCAGCATGGGACAGGGTAGCAATCAGCCCCAGCATTTT
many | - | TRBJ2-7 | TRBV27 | CASSLSSGSYEQYF | TGTGCCAGCAGTTTATCTAGCGGTTCCTACGAGCAGTACTTC
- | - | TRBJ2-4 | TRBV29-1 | CSVVKLAKNIQYF | TGCAGCGTTGTAAAATTAGCCAAAAACATTCAGTACTTC
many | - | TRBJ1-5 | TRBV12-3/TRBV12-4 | CASSLNNQPQHF | TGTGCCAGCAGTTTAAACAATCAGCCCCAGCATTTT
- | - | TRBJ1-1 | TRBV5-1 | CASSLNEDAEAFF | TGCGCCAGCAGCTTAAATGAGGACGCTGAAGCTTTCTTT
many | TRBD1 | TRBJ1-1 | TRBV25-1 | CASSERLQGDTEAFF | TGTGCCAGCAGTGAGAGGCTGCAGGGGGACACTGAAGCTTTCTTT
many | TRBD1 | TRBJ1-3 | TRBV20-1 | CSAQGAGGNTIYF | TGCAGTGCTCAGGGGGCGGGTGGAAACACCATATATTTT
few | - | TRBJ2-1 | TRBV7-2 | CASSSSSASSYNEQFF | TGTGCCAGCAGTTCGAGCAGCGCGAGCTCCTACAATGAGCAGTTCTTC
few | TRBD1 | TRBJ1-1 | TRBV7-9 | CASSLPLDRANTEAFF | TGTGCCAGCAGCTTACCCCTCGACAGGGCCAACACTGAAGCTTTCTTT
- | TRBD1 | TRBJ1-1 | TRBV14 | CASSKWTGKDTEAFF | TGTGCCAGCAGCAAATGGACAGGGAAGGACACTGAAGCTTTCTTT
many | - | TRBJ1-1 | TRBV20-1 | CSAKRGPEAFF | TGCAGTGCTAAAAGAGGACCTGAAGCTTTCTTT
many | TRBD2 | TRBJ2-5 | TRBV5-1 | CASTGLAGVQETQYF | TGCGCCAGTACGGGACTAGCGGGTGTACAAGAGACCCAGTACTTC
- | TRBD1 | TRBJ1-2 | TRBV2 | CASGHRGPQYTF | TGTGCCAGCGGTCACAGGGGGCCCCAGTACACCTTC
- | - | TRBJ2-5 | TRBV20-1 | CSAIIRDSQETQYF | TGCAGTGCTATAATACGGGACTCCCAAGAGACCCAGTACTTC
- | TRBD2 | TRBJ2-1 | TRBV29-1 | CSAVTSGDGGEQFF | TGCAGCGCCGTGACTAGCGGCGACGGGGGTGAGCAGTTCTTC
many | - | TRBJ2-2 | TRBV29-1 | CSVKTMGTGELFF | TGCAGCGTTAAAACTATGGGGACCGGGGAGCTGTTTTTT
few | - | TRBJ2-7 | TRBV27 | CASSLRGTAYEQYF | TGTGCCAGCAGTTTAAGGGGCACTGCCTACGAGCAGTACTTC
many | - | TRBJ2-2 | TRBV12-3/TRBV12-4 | CASSLGGGNTGELFF | TGTGCCAGCAGTTTAGGAGGGGGTAACACCGGGGAGCTGTTTTTT
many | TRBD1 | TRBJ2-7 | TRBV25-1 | CASSSRQGNEQYF | TGTGCCAGCAGTAGCCGACAGGGAAACGAGCAGTACTTC
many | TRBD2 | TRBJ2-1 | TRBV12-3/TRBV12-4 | CASTPSAGVLRFNEQFF | TGTGCCAGCACCCCCAGTGCGGGAGTTCTTAGATTCAATGAGCAGTTCTTC
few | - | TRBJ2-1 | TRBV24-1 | CATSEGGEQFF | TGTGCCACCAGTGAGGGTGGTGAGCAGTTCTTC
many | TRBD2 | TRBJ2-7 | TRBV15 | CATSRDVLAGGYEQYF | TGTGCCACCAGCAGAGATGTTCTAGCGGGGGGCTACGAGCAGTACTTC
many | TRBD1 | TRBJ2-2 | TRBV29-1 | CSATPGQGDNTGELFF | TGCAGCGCCACACCGGGACAGGGGGATAACACCGGGGAGCTGTTTTTT
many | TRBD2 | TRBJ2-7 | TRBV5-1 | CASSLGYSGGPYEQYF | TGCGCCAGCAGCTTGGGTTATAGCGGGGGTCCCTACGAGCAGTACTTC
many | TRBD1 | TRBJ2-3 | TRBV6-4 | CASSGTGNGADTQYF | TGTGCCAGCAGTGGGACAGGGAATGGAGCAGATACGCAGTATTTT
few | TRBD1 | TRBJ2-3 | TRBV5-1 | CASSSGQNADTQYF | TGCGCCAGCAGCTCGGGACAGAACGCAGATACGCAGTATTTT
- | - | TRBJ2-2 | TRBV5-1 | CASSFMGANTGELFF | TGCGCCAGCAGCTTTATGGGGGCGAACACCGGGGAGCTGTTTTTT
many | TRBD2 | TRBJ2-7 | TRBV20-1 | CSATGLADYEQYF | TGCAGTGCTACGGGACTAGCGGATTACGAGCAGTACTTC
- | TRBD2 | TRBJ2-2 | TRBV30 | CASSAPLAGMNTGELFF | TGTGCCTCATCTGCTCCCCTAGCGGGGATGAACACCGGGGAGCTGTTTTTT
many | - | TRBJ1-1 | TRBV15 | CATSRGMITEAFF | TGTGCCACCAGCAGAGGGATGATCACTGAAGCTTTCTTT
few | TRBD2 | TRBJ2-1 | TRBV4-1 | CASSQDLPSGVAEQFF | TGCGCCAGCAGCCAAGATCTGCCTAGCGGGGTAGCTGAGCAGTTCTTC
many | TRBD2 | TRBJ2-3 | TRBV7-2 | CASSGGLAGGTDTQYF | TGTGCCAGCAGCGGGGGACTAGCGGGGGGGACAGATACGCAGTATTTT
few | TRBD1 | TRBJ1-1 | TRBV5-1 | CASSSVGQSLEAFF | TGCGCCAGCAGCTCCGTGGGACAGAGTCTGGAGGCTTTCTTT
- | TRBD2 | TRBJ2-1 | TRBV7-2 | CASSLGSGGAYEQFF | TGTGCCAGCAGCTTAGGTAGCGGGGGGGCATATGAGCAGTTCTTC
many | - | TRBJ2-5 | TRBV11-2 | CASSGPYQETQYF | TGTGCCAGCAGCGGACCGTACCAAGAGACCCAGTACTTC
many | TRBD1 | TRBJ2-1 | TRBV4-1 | CASSQRTGSDLYNEQFF | TGCGCCAGCAGCCAAAGGACAGGGTCCGATCTCTACAATGAGCAGTTCTTC